This T cell receptor beta chain is from a study of cytomegalovirus exposure and HLA in healthy donors. This clone was found a few times. Its cognate antigen is unknown. Study-level points and caveats: Immune exposure information comprised only CMV serostatus. Upon later analysis, TCR association rates were observed to vary by HLA locus, being highest for DRB1 and lowest for HLA-C. In all likelihood, a cluster of highly shared sequence variants was a sequencing artifact.

PCR amplification relied on 60 Vbeta primers (plus 13 Jbeta primers). Here immunoSEQ multiplex PCR was the method, and the copy in TCRdb shows in-frame clones only, minus some. The sample shows approximately 140,000 clones, approximately 70% of them seen only once. The sequenced sample consisted of PBMCs. This receptor was identified in a woman aged 55-75 years in good health and CMV-seropositive.

CDR3 sequence reads: CASGKTGIYEQYF. As DNA, the CDR3 is TGTGCCAGCGGGAAAACAGGGATTTACGAGCAGTACTTC. This chain connects TRBV2 to TRBJ2-7, with a tentative D call TRBD1 (6 bases). Trimming pared 8 bases from V and 4 bases from J, leaving 15 bases between. The CDR3 covers 13 residues. Per germline, CDR1 SNHLY and CDR2 FYNNEI.